Listed below are T cell receptor beta chains from one sample, sequenced in a study of T-cell reconstitution after alpha-beta-depleted transplantation in children. TCRdb processed the PCR reads anew with MiXCR; each CDR3 protein has one entry. There are more than 250,000 distinct CDR3 sequences in the sample; roughly 9.5% occur only once, and about a tenth lies in the top ten. Sequencing was performed on PBMCs from the stem cell graft donor, taken from the stem cell graft. These receptors all come from a human donor who donated a stem cell graft to a child with SCID. The CDR3 runs from the conserved cysteine through the conserved F or W. D genes are given only for firm matches. Size is omitted from some rows. Given values are once, few, many or a class for expanded clones.

clone_size,j_call,d_call,v_call,cdr3_nt,cdr3_aa
many,TRBJ2-1,TRBD2,TRBV3-1,TGTGCCAGCAGCCCCTGGATAGCGGGGGCTTACAATGAGCAGTTCTTC,CASSPWIAGAYNEQFF
NA,TRBJ2-1,NA,TRBV14,TGTGCCAGCAGTCGGGACACCCCGGGTGAGCAGTTCTTC,CASSRDTPGEQFF
few,TRBJ2-5,TRBD1,TRBV10-3,TGTGCCATCAGGACAGGGAGCCAAGAGACCCAGTACTTC,CAIRTGSQETQYF
NA,TRBJ1-1,NA,TRBV5-1,TGCGCCAGCAGCCCCGTGGGGCGGGGGTTGTTCGACACTGAAGCTTTCTTT,CASSPVGRGLFDTEAFF
NA,TRBJ2-3,NA,TRBV29-1,TGCAGCGTTGAACAGCGCCCAAGAACAGATACGCAGTATTTT,CSVEQRPRTDTQYF
NA,TRBJ1-5,NA,TRBV5-1,TGCGCCAGCAGCTTGGGGCAGCATAGCAATCAGCCCCAGCATTTT,CASSLGQHSNQPQHF
NA,TRBJ2-3,TRBD2,TRBV2,TGTGCCTCCCCCCGGGCTAGCGGGGGACTTGTTATCGATACGCAGTATTTT,CASPRASGGLVIDTQYF
few,TRBJ2-7,NA,TRBV6-2/TRBV6-3,TGTGCCAGCAGACTTATGGGTCTCCCGGGGGAGCAGTACTTC,CASRLMGLPGEQYF
NA,TRBJ2-1,NA,TRBV6-5,TGTGCCAGCAGTTACTGGGGTGGGGACAATGAGCAGTTCTTC,CASSYWGGDNEQFF
NA,TRBJ2-3,NA,TRBV20-1,TGCAGTGCTCCGCTCTTAACAGATACGCAGTATTTT,CSAPLLTDTQYF
NA,TRBJ2-7,NA,TRBV3-1,TGTGCCAGCAGCCAAGAAGTGGGCAGGGCTACATCGGAGCAGTACTTC,CASSQEVGRATSEQYF
NA,TRBJ2-3,NA,TRBV2,TGTGCCAGCAATAGAGGGGACACAGATACGCAGTATTTT,CASNRGDTDTQYF
many,TRBJ1-1,NA,TRBV5-1,TGCGCCAGCAGCTTGGAGGCAGGAGACGGCTACTTGAACACTGAAGCTTTCTTT,CASSLEAGDGYLNTEAFF
NA,TRBJ1-6,NA,TRBV12-3/TRBV12-4,TGTGCCAGCAGTTACATGACACCCCTCCACTTT,CASSYMTPLHF
few,TRBJ1-2,NA,TRBV13,TGTGCCAGCAGCTTAGGCGTAGGTTATGGCTACACCTTC,CASSLGVGYGYTF
many,TRBJ2-5,TRBD2,TRBV29-1,TGCAGCGTTGAGGGCTTGGGGGAGGGGACCCAGTACTTC,CSVEGLGEGTQYF
NA,TRBJ2-7,TRBD2,TRBV20-1,TGCAGTGCCGAGGGAGGGATCGCCTACGAGCAGTGCTTC,CSAEGGIAYEQCF
few,TRBJ1-6,NA,TRBV5-6,TGTGCCAGCAGCCGACGGGGTGTGCAGGGTTCACCCCTCCACTTT,CASSRRGVQGSPLHF
many,TRBJ2-5,TRBD1,TRBV29-1,TGCAGCGTTGATTGGCAGGGGGCCCAAGAGACCCAGTACTTC,CSVDWQGAQETQYF
many,TRBJ2-3,NA,TRBV20-1,TGCAGTGCTGGGGCTCGGGGGCGGACAGATACGCAGTATTTT,CSAGARGRTDTQYF
few,TRBJ2-1,NA,TRBV27,TGTGCCAGCACCCTGGGGGGGCCCTCCTACAATGAGCAGTTCTTC,CASTLGGPSYNEQFF
NA,TRBJ2-7,NA,TRBV12-3/TRBV12-4,TGTGCCAGCAGTTTAAGTCCCGGGGCGGACGAGCAGTACTTC,CASSLSPGADEQYF
few,TRBJ2-2,TRBD1,TRBV10-3,TGTGCCATCAGTGAGAACCCCGACAGGGCCACCGGGGAGCTGTTTTTT,CAISENPDRATGELFF
NA,TRBJ2-1,TRBD1,TRBV12-3/TRBV12-4,TGTGCCAGCCAGGGGGTCCACAATGAGCAGTTCTTC,CASQGVHNEQFF
many,TRBJ1-1,NA,TRBV5-1,TGCGCCAGCAGCTGGACACAACTGAACACTGAAGCTTTCTTT,CASSWTQLNTEAFF
few,TRBJ2-7,TRBD2,TRBV15,TGTGCCACCAGCAGAGATCGGAGCGGGAGGCAGTACTTC,CATSRDRSGRQYF
many,TRBJ1-1,NA,TRBV6-1,TGTGCCAGCAATCGTCCCATGAACACTGAAGCTTTCTTT,CASNRPMNTEAFF
NA,TRBJ1-6,NA,TRBV12-3/TRBV12-4,TGTGCCAGCAGTCAGGGCTCCTATAATTCACCCCTCCACTTT,CASSQGSYNSPLHF
NA,TRBJ2-1,TRBD2,TRBV9,TGTGCCAGCAGCGTAACGACTAGCGGGGGGGTCCCAGACTCCTACAATGAGCAGTTCTTC,CASSVTTSGGVPDSYNEQFF
few,TRBJ2-1,NA,TRBV7-8,TGTGCCAGCAGCTTAATAAGGAATGATGAGCAGTTCTTC,CASSLIRNDEQFF
many,TRBJ1-2,NA,TRBV5-1,TGCGCCAGCAGCTTGGATGGCGGCTACACCTTC,CASSLDGGYTF
many,TRBJ2-5,TRBD2,TRBV10-3,TGTGCCATCAGTGAGAGCGGGGGGGCGGGAGAGACCCAGTACTTC,CAISESGGAGETQYF
many,TRBJ2-2,NA,TRBV5-1,TGCGCCAGCAGCAAGGACAGTTCGAACACCGGGGAGCTGTTTTTT,CASSKDSSNTGELFF
many,TRBJ2-2,NA,TRBV5-6,TGTGCCAGCAGCTTGGTTCAGACAGCGGGCGGGGAGCTGTTTTTT,CASSLVQTAGGELFF
NA,TRBJ2-1,TRBD1,TRBV6-1,TGTGCCAGCCAGGGTAGGGACAGATCCTACAATGAGCAGTTCTTC,CASQGRDRSYNEQFF
few,TRBJ1-2,TRBD1,TRBV7-2,TGTGCCAGCAGCCCCCAACAGGGGGGCTATGGCTACACCTTC,CASSPQQGGYGYTF
few,TRBJ2-1,NA,TRBV12-5,TGTGCTAGTGGTTTGACCCTCTTAAATGAGCAGTTCTTC,CASGLTLLNEQFF